This TCR beta chain appears in the sequencing data of a study of T cell responses to AZD1222 COVID-19 vaccine. Study-level background: Researchers grouped second doses given at about 4 or about 12 weeks into one pool.

A word on this clone: Antigen specificity is unknown.

Study observations and caveats: Seropositive status at baseline applied to only 5 or 6 AZD1222 recipients.

The CDR3 sequence is 15 residues long. With 6 bases clipped from V and 1 base from J, the junction kept 4 bases outside the gene matches. Germline V gene sequence: CDR1 LGHDT, CDR2 YNNKEL (reference sequence). Profiled with immunoSEQ multiplex PCR; TCRdb holds only in-frame clones, not every one. The data show 200,000 or so clones, with 90% to 95% seen just once and roughly 9.2% held by the top ten. This specimen consisted of peripheral blood, obtained on day 0 of AZD1222 vaccination. This clonotype was obtained from an adult in good health. The chain joins TRBV3-1 (or the pseudogene TRBV3-2) to TRBJ2-2; 8 nucleotides align to TRBD2. CDR3 nucleotide sequence: TGTGCCAGCAGACGAAGCGGGGGGAACACCGGGGAGCTGTTTTTT. This sequence encodes CASRRSGGNTGELFF.